This T cell receptor beta chain appears in the sequencing data of a study of T cell responses to AZD1222 COVID-19 vaccine (dated by TCRdb to the early 2020s). About the investigation overall: TCR sequencing covered 230 or so trial participants: nearly 210 given two doses of AZD1222 and around 26 given two doses of MenACWY control vaccine. Trial participants were enrolled by age into subgroups of 18-55, 56-69 and 70-plus years, and 148, 28 and 57 TCR-sequenced participants, respectively, were included in these subgroups. General study outcomes and caveats: Vaccine-associated CD4 TCRs spanned the whole spike protein, with dominant responses in regions 160-218 and 743-854. Nearly half of unique spike-specific TCRs reportedly recognized epitopes outside regions mutated in the B.1.351 and B.1.1.7 variants. The 56-69-year group was small, and its depth increase did not reach significance, likely because of low power. Because no day 14 peak-response samples were available, repertoires were characterized only after the peak T cell response. Only six AZD1222 recipients were SARS-CoV-2 seropositive at baseline, limiting conclusions about previously exposed vaccinees. Spike-specific TCR breadth and depth rose significantly after two AZD1222 doses compared with day 0 and with MenACWY recipients. Participants were mostly white British and included more females than males, and it was suggested by the authors that clonal diversity may have been underestimated.

Reading the label with the study, this specimen's time point is: baseline before first vaccination. The meaning of the sample's treatment or condition label: meningococcal conjugate vaccine given as trial control. Vaccinee samples came from UK trials COV001 and COV002, including a single-blind randomized controlled phase 2/3 trial of AZD1222 (ChAdOx1 nCoV-19) in healthy adults. For TCRbeta chain sequencing, PBMC samples were collected from trial participants at day 0 and at day 28 after the second dose. A note on this clone: The specificity of this receptor is unknown. It has no much larger one-base neighbor in the sample; base qualities were not kept.

The germline V gene yields KGHSH for CDR1 and LQKENI for CDR2. From its cysteine to its phenylalanine, the CDR3 spans 11 amino acids. The only DNA kept is the CDR3, 33 bases in frame from the first base. The V and J ends are trimmed by 6 bases and 11 bases, leaving 10 bases between them. The CDR3 regions of human TCRbeta chains were analyzed by immunosequencing. Processing in the source paper ran as follows. Repertoire TCRs were matched against a reference library of SARS-CoV-2-specific TCRs generated with the MIRA antigen-specificity platform. Breadth meant the fraction of unique TCRs that were SARS-CoV-2-associated, whereas depth meant the fraction of total T cells that were SARS-CoV-2-associated. Using the MIRA data, each spike-specific TCR was mapped to the spike region that the TCR reacts to and placed in a CD4 or CD8 class. Log10-transformed breadth and depth values were compared by one-way ANOVA with Sidak's multiple comparisons tests. Not all clones reach the TCRdb copy of this immuneACCESS table, which keeps in-frame sequences only. Checked studies attribute under half of the gap to unresolved V genes and leave the rest unexplained. For V, J and clone size, that table is used; D and trimming come from the DNA. For this sample there are roughly 140,000 clones; 75% to 95% appear just once. Clones ranked in the top ten supply 2.8% of the sample.

This sequence was found in an adult in good health. The material was peripheral blood, obtained on day 0 of MenACWY control vaccination. The chain is assembled from TRBV18 and TRBJ1-4; perhaps TRBD1 is the D gene, with 6 bases matching. The bases are TGTGCCAGCTCGACAGGAAGGAAACTGTTTTTT. Translated, this is CASSTGRKLFF.